This note documents a single TCR beta chain sequence. Its antigen is as yet unknown. These data come from a study of cytomegalovirus exposure and HLA in healthy donors. Study-wide points: Using the classifier, cytomegalovirus status was reportedly diagnosed with high specificity and sensitivity.

The CDR3 consists of 16 residues. With 6 bases clipped from V and 0 bases from J, the junction kept 5 bases outside the gene matches. Germline CDR1 is MDHEN and CDR2 is SYDVKM. TCRdb's copy holds only in-frame clones and misses some; the assay was immunoSEQ multiplex PCR. The table lists about 330,000 clones, about 85% of them singletons. The specimen was PBMCs. V is TRBV28 and J is TRBJ2-7, with 13 bases lining up with TRBD2. The receptor's source is a woman aged 30 to 39 in good health and CMV-seropositive. CDR3 sequence reads: CASSLTSGGLSYEQYF. The CDR3 DNA sequence: TGTGCCAGCAGCTTGACTAGCGGGGGGCTCTCCTACGAGCAGTACTTC.